The source of this T cell receptor (beta chain) is a study of shared clonotypes between healthy human individuals. CDR1 MNHEY and CDR2 SMNVEV come from the germline V gene (reference sequence). With 3 bases removed from V and 0 bases from J, the gap between germline ends came to 12 bases. The CDR3 spans 15 residues. General study results and limits: Of the naive CD4 clonotypes, approximately 5% were shared across several donors.

Clones were sequenced by immunoSEQ multiplex PCR, and TCRdb holds only the in-frame ones, with some missing. The data contain 2 million to 2.5 million clones, under 97% of them singletons. As concerns this clone: Antigen unknown.

The chain employs TRBV27 and TRBJ2-7; the D gene is possibly TRBD1 (5 bases). The source is a man between 18 and 29 years old in good health. Sequencing input: naive CD4+ T cells sorted from blood. Subset here: CD45RA+ positively selected. The CDR3 DNA reads TGTGCCAGCAGTTTGGGGCAGGGTGCCTCCTACGAGCAGTACTTC. This encodes CASSLGQGASYEQYF.